This TCR beta chain was retrieved from a study of blood T cell repertoires in COVID-19. Study-level information: COVID-19 samples from acute and convalescent phases originated in the United States, Italy and Spain.

Study processing details: By means of reference gene primer amplification, nucleated cell counts were estimated. Here immunoSEQ multiplex PCR was the method, and the copy in TCRdb shows in-frame clones only, minus some. V and J calls and clone size are those listed in that table; D and trimming were worked out from the DNA. The table lists roughly 42,000 clones, 80% to 90% of them singletons. With 1 base clipped from V and 1 base from J, the junction kept 9 bases outside the gene matches. This CDR3 has 17 amino acids. The V gene's germline CDR1 is LNHDA and CDR2 SQIVND (reference sequence). The sequence came from a human donor in a cohort sampled during active COVID-19. The chain is built from TRBV19 and TRBJ1-1, with TRBD1 identical over 7 bases. Source material: peripheral blood. CDR3 region: CASSIVRGWDANTEAFF. CDR3 coding DNA: TGTGCCAGTAGTATAGTCAGGGGGTGGGATGCGAACACTGAAGCTTTCTTT.